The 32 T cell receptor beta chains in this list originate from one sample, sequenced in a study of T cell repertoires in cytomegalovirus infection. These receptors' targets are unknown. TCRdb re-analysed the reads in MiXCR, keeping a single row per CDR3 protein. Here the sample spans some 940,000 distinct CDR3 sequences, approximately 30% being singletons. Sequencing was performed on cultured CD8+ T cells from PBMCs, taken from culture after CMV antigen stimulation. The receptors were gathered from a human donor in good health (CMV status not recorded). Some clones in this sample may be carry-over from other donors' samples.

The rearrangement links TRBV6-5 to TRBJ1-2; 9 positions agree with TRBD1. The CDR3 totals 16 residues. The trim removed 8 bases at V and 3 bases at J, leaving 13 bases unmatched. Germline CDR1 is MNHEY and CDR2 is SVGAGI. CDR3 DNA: TGTGCCAGCCGAAGACAGGGGGTGTATGGTGACTATGGCTACACCTTC. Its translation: CASRRQGVYGDYGYTF.

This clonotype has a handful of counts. The CDR3 bases are TGCGCCAGCATCGCGGGGACTGAAGCTTTCTTT. It translates to CASIAGTEAFF. V and J are TRBV5-1 and TRBJ1-1; D uncertain. The CDR3 consists of 11 residues. Between the trimmed V and J ends, which lost 6 bases and 5 bases, there was a span of 8 bases. Per germline, CDR1 SGHRS and CDR2 YFSETQ. Combining the CDR3 with reference TRBV5-1 and TRBJ1-1 gives the whole variable domain KAGVTQTPRYLIKTRGQQVTLSCSPISGHRSVSWYQQTPGQGLQFLFEYFSETQRNKGNFPGRFSGRQFSNSRSEMNVSTLELGDSALYLCASIAGTEAFFGQGTRLTVV.

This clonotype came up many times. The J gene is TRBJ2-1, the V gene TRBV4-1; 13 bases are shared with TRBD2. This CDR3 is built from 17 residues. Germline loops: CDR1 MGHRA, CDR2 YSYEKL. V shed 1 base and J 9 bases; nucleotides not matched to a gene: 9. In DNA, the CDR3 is TGCGCCAGCAGCCAAGTAGCCACTAGCGGGGGGGTCGGTGAGCAGTTCTTC. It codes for CASSQVATSGGVGEQFF.

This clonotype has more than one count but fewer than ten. The CDR3 protein is CASSPLGPGINSPLHF. CDR3 in DNA: TGTGCCAGCAGCCCCCTGGGTCCAGGGATTAATTCACCCCTCCACTTT. This chain connects TRBV28 to TRBJ1-6, with a weak D call TRBD1 (5 bases). Germline CDR1 is MDHEN and CDR2 is SYDVKM. The CDR3 extends over 16 amino acids. Trimming shortened V by 6 bases and J by 6 bases, and 18 bases separated the two germline ends.

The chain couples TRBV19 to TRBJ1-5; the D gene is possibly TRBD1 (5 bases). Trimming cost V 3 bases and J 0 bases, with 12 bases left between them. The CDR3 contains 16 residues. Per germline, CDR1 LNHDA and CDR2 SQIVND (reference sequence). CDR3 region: CASSIRGGYSNQPQHF. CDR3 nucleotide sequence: TGTGCCAGTAGTATCCGGGGGGGATATAGCAATCAGCCCCAGCATTTT.

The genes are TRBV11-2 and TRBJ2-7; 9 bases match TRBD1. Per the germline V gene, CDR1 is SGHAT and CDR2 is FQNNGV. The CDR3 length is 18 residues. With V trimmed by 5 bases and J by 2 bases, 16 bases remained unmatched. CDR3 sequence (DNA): TGTGCCAGCAGCACCTGGGGGCGGACAGGGGCGACCCCCTACGAGCAGTACGTC. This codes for CASSTWGRTGATPYEQYV.

CDR3: CASSQTGGREKLFF. In DNA form, the CDR3 reads TGCGCCAGCAGTCAAACAGGGGGGCGTGAAAAACTGTTTTTT. The rearrangement links TRBV5-1 to TRBJ1-4; 8 nucleotides match TRBD1. J lost 7 bases, V lost 5 bases, and 7 bases had no gene match. Germline V gene lookup returns CDR1 SGHRS and CDR2 YFSETQ. The CDR3 length is 14 residues. Together with reference TRBV5-1 and TRBJ1-4, the CDR3 gives the full variable domain: KAGVTQTPRYLIKTRGQQVTLSCSPISGHRSVSWYQQTPGQGLQFLFEYFSETQRNKGNFPGRFSGRQFSNSRSEMNVSTLELGDSALYLCASSQTGGREKLFFGSGTQLSVL.

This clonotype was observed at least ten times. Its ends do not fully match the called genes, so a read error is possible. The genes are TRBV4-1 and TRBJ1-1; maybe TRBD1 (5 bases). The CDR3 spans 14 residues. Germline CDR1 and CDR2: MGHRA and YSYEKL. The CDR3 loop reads CASSPGTGVTEAFF. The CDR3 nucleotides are TGTGCCAGCAGCCCGGGGACGGGAGTTACTGAAGCTTTCTTT.

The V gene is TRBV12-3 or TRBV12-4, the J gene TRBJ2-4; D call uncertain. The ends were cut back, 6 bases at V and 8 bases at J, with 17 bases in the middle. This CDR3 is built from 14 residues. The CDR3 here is CASSPPSQGDIQYF. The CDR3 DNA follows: TGTGCCAGCAGCCCCCCCTCCCAAGGAGACATTCAGTACTTC.

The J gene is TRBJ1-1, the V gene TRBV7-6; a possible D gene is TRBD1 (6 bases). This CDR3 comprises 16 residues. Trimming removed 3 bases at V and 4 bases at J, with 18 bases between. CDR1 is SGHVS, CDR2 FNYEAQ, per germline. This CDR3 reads CASSFNPIRGTTEAFF. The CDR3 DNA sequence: TGTGCCAGCAGCTTTAATCCAATCAGGGGAACCACTGAAGCTTTCTTT.

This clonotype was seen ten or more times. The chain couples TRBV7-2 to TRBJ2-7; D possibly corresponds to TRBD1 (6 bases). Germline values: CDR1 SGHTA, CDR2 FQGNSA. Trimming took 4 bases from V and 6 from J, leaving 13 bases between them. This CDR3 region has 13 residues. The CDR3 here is CASSSLHRAEQYF. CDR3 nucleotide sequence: TGTGCCAGCAGCTCACTTCACAGGGCCGAGCAGTACTTC.

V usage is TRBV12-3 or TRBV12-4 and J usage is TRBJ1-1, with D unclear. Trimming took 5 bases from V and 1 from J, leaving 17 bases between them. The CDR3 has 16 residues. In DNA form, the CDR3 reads TGTGCCAGCAGTACCCTGGGGAGGCGGACGAACACTGAAGCTTTCTTT. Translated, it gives CASSTLGRRTNTEAFF.

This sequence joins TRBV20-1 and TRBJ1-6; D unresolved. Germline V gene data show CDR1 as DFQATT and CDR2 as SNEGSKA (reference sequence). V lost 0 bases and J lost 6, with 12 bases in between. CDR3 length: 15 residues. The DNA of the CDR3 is TGCAGTGCTAGAGATAGACGACCGATTAATTCACCCCTCCACTTT. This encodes CSARDRRPINSPLHF.

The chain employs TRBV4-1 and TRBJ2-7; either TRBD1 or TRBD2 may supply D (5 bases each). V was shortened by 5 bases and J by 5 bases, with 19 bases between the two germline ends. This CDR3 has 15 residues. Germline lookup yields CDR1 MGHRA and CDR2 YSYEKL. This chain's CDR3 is CASSSDPGPTDEQYF. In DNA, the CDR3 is TGCGCCAGCAGCTCCGATCCGGGGCCGACAGACGAGCAGTACTTC.

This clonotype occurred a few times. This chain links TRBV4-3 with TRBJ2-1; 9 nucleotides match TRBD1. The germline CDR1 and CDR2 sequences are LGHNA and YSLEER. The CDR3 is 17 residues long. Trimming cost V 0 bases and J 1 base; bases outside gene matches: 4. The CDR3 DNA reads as TGCGCCAGCAGCCAAGAGGTGACAGGGGGGTCCTACAATGAGCAGTTCTTC. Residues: CASSQEVTGGSYNEQFF.

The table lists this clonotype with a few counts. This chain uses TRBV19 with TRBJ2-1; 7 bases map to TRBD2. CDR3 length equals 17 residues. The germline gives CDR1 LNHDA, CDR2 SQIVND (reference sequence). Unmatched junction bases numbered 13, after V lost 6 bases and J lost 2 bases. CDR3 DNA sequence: TGTGCCAGTAGCTCCGATCGAGCGGGGTCTGCCTACAATGAGCAGTTCTTC. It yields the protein CASSSDRAGSAYNEQFF.

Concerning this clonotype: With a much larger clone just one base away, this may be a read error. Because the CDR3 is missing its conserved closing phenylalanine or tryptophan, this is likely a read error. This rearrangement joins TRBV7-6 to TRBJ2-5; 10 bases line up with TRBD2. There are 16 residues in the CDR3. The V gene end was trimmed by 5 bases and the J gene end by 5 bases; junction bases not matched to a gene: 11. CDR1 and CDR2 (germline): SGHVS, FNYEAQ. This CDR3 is CASSQFSGGPSETQYS. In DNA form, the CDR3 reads TGTGCCAGCAGCCAATTTAGCGGGGGGCCGAGCGAGACCCAGTACTCC.

Written as DNA, the CDR3 is TGTGCCAGCAGTTACACCCAGGGGGGAGCGAACACCGGGGAGCTGTTTTTT. Encoded protein: CASSYTQGGANTGELFF. V and J are TRBV6-5 and TRBJ2-2; D might be TRBD1 (7 bases). The CDR3 sequence is 17 residues long. The germline V gene has CDR1 MNHEY and CDR2 SVGAGI. V was clipped by 2 bases and J by 0 bases, with 13 bases between them.

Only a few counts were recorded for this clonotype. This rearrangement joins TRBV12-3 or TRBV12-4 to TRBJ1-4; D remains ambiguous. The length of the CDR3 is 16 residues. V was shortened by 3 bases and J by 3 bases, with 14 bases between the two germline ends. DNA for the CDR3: TGTGCCAGCAGTTTCCCCGCGGGAGGAGCTAATGAAAAACTGTTTTTT. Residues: CASSFPAGGANEKLFF.

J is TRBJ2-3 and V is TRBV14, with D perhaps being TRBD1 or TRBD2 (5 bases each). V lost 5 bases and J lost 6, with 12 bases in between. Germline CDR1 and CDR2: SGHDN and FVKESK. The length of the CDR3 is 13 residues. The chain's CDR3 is CASSKGRRDTQYF. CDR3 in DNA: TGTGCCAGCAGCAAGGGACGTCGGGATACGCAGTATTTT.

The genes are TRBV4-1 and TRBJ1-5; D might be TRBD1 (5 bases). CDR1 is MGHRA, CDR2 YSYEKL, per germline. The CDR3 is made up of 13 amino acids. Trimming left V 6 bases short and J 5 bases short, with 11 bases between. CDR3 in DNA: TGCGCCAGCAGTCCGGGACTGTATCAGCCCCAGCATTTT. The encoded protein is CASSPGLYQPQHF.

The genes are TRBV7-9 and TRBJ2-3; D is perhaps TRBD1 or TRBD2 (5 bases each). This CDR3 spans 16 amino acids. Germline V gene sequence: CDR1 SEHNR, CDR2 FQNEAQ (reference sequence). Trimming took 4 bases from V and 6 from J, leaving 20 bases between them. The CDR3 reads CASSSPYGTTGDTQYF. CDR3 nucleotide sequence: TGTGCCAGCAGCTCCCCTTATGGGACCACGGGGGATACGCAGTATTTT.

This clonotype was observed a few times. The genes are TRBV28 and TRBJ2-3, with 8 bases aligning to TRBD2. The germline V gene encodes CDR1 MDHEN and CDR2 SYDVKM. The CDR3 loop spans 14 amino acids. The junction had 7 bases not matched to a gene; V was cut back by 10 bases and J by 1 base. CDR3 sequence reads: CATSIAGRTDTQYF. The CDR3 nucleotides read TGTGCCACCAGCATAGCGGGGCGCACAGATACGCAGTATTTT.

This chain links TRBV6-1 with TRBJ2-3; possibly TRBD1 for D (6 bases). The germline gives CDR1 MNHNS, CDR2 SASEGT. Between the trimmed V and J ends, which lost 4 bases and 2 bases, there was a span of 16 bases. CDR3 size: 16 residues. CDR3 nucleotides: TGTGCCAGCAGTGGTAGTTCTTACAGGGCCACAGATACGCAGTATTTT. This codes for CASSGSSYRATDTQYF.

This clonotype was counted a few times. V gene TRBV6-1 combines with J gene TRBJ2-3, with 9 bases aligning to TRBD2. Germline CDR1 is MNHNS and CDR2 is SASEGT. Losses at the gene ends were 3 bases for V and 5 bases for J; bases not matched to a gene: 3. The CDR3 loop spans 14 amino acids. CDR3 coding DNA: TGTGCCAGCAGTGAGAAGCGGGGGGAAGATACGCAGTATTTT. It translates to CASSEKRGEDTQYF.

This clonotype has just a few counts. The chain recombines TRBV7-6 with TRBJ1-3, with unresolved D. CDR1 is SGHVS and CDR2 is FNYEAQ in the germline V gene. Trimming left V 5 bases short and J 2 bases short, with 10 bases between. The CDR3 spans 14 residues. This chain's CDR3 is CASSGSGTGNTIYF. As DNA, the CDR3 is TGTGCCAGCAGCGGTTCTGGGACTGGAAACACCATATATTTT.

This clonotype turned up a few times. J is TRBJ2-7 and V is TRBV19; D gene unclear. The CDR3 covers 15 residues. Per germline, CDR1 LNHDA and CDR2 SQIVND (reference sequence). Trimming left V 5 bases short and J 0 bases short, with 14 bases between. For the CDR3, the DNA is TGTGCCAGTAGTGGGGTCAGCAAATTCTCCTACGAGCAGTACTTC. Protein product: CASSGVSKFSYEQYF.

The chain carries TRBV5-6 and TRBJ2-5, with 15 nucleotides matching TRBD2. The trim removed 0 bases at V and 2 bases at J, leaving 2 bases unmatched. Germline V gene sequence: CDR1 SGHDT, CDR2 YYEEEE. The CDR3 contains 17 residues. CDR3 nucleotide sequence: TGTGCCAGCAGCTTGGGGACTAGCGGGGGGGTACAAGAGACCCAGTACTTC. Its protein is CASSLGTSGGVQETQYF. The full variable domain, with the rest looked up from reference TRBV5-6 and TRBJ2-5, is DAGVTQSPTHLIKTRGQQVTLRCSPKSGHDTVSWYQQALGQGPQFIFQYYEEEERQRGNFPDRFSGHQFPNYSSELNVNALLLGDSALYLCASSLGTSGGVQETQYFGPGTRLLVL.

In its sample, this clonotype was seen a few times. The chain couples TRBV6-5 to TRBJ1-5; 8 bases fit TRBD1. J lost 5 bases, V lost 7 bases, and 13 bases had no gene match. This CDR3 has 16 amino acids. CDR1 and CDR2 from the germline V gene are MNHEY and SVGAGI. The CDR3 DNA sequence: TGTGCCAGCACCCCCTCAGCCGGACAGGGTGATCAGCCCCAGCATTTT. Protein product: CASTPSAGQGDQPQHF.

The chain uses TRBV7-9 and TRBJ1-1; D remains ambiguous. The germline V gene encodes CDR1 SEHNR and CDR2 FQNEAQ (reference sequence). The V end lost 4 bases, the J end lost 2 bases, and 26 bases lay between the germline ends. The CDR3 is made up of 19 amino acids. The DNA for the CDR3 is TGTGCCAGCAGCTCTCCCTCATTAGACACGGAAAAGGGCAACACTGAAGCTTTCTTT. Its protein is CASSSPSLDTEKGNTEAFF.

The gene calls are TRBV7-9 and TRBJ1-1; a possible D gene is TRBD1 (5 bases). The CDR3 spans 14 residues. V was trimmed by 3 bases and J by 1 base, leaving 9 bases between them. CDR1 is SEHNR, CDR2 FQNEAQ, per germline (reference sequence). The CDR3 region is CASSFPGGNTEAFF. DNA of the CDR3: TGTGCCAGCAGCTTCCCCGGGGGGAACACTGAAGCTTTCTTT.

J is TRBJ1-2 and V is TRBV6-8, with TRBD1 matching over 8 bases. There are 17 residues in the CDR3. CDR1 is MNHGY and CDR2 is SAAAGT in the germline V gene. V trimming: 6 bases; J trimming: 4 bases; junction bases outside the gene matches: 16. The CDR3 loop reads CASRGPTKTGDGYGYTF. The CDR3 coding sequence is TGTGCCAGCAGGGGACCCACGAAGACAGGGGATGGCTATGGCTACACCTTC.